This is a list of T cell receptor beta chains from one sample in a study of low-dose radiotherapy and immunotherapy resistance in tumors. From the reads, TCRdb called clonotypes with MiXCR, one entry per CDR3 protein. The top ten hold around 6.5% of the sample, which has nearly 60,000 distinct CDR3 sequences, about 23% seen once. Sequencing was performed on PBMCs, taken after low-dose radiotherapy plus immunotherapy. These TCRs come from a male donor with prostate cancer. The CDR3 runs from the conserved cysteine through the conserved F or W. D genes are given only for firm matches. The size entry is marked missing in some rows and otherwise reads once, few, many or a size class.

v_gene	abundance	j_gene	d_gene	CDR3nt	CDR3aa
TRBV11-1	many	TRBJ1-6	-	TGTGCCAGCAGCTTTTCTACAGGAGATAATTCACCCCTCCACTTT	CASSFSTGDNSPLHF
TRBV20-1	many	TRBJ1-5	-	TGCAGTGCTCGGGACAGCAATCAGCCCCAGCATTTT	CSARDSNQPQHF
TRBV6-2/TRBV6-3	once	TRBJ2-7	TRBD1	TGTGCCAGCAGACCTCGACAGGGGCACTACGAGCAGTACTTC	CASRPRQGHYEQYF
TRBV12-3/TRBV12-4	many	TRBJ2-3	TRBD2	TGTGCCAGCAGTTTAGCGCGCGGGAGGGCCGGGGATACGCAGTATTTT	CASSLARGRAGDTQYF
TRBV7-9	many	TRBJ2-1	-	TGTGCCAGCAGCCCATGGCAGGGCGATGAGCAGTTCTTC	CASSPWQGDEQFF
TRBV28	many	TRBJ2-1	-	TGTGCCAGCGGCCTTTGGGAGCAGTTCTTC	CASGLWEQFF
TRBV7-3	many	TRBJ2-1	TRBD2	TGTGCCAGCAGCTCCACACCCAGACTAGCGGGAGGAGAGCAGTTCTTC	CASSSTPRLAGGEQFF
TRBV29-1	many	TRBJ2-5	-	TGCAGCGTTACGCCGACGGAAGAGACCCAGTACTTC	CSVTPTEETQYF
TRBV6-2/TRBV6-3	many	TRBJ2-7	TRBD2	TGTGCCAGCAGTTACACGGGACTAGCGGGGGTCTACGAGCAGTACTTC	CASSYTGLAGVYEQYF
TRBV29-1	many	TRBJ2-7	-	TGCAGCGCCGAAGTAGGAAACGAGCAGTACTTC	CSAEVGNEQYF
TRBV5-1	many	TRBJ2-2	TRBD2	TGCGCCAGCAGCTTGGATCGAGCGGGGGGAGAGCTGTTTTTT	CASSLDRAGGELFF
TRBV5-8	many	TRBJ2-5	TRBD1	TGTGCCAGCAGTCGCAGACAGGGGTTGCAGACCCAGTACTTC	CASSRRQGLQTQYF
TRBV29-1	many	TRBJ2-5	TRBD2	TGCAGCGTTGGGAAGCGGGAGGGCTCGGAGACCCAGTACTTC	CSVGKREGSETQYF
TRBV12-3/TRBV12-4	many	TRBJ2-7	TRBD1	TGTGCCAGCAGTTTAGGACAGGGGGCGTCGTACGAGCAGTACTTC	CASSLGQGASYEQYF
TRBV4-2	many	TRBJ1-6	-	TGTGCCAGCAGCCAAGATATTGGGGGGAATTCACCCCTCCACTTT	CASSQDIGGNSPLHF
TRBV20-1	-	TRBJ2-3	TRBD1	TGCAGTGCTAGAAGGACAGGGGGCGCGACAGATACGCAGTATTTT	CSARRTGGATDTQYF
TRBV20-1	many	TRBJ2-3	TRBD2	TGCAGTGCTAGAGGGGGTACTAGCGGGAGGGATACGCAGTATTTT	CSARGGTSGRDTQYF
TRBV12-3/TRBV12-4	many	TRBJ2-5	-	TGTGCCAGCAGTCCGGACACCTTGGGGGTTCAGGTAGAGACCCAGTACTTC	CASSPDTLGVQVETQYF
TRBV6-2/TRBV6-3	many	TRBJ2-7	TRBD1	TGTGCCAGCAGTTACTCAACCGGGACAGGGGGGCTCTACGAGCAGTACTTC	CASSYSTGTGGLYEQYF
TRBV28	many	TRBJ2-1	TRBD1	TGTGCCAGCGGAGGCGTGCCCTCTCCCAGATCCGGGACAGTAGGTTTTCGGCGGAATGAGCAGTTCTTC	CASGGVPSPRSGTVGFRRNEQFF
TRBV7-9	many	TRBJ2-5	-	TGTGCCAGCAGCTTAGACGGGTCACCCCAAGAGACCCAGTACTTC	CASSLDGSPQETQYF
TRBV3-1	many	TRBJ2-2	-	TGTGCCAGCAGCCAAGGTCTAGCACAGGGTGTTAGGACCGGGGAGCTGTTTTTT	CASSQGLAQGVRTGELFF
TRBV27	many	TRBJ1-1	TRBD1	TGTGCCAGCAGTTTCAGGGGGCAGAACACTGAAGCTTTCTTT	CASSFRGQNTEAFF
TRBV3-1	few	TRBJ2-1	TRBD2	TGTGCCAGCAGCCAAGGTAGCGGGGCCAACAATGAGCAGTTCTTC	CASSQGSGANNEQFF
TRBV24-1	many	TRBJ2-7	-	TGTGCCACCAGTAGGACAGCCCCCTACGAGCAGTACTTC	CATSRTAPYEQYF
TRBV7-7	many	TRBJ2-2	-	TGTGCTAGCAGCCCCGAGCCCCCCAGTCAGCCGGGCACCGGGGAGCTGTTTTTT	CASSPEPPSQPGTGELFF
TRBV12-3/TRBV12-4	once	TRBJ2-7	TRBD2	TGTGCCAGCACCCTAGGCCTGGCTAGCGGGGGGGCCTACGAGCAGTACTTC	CASTLGLASGGAYEQYF
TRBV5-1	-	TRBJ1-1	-	TGCGCCAGCAGCACACTGCAGGGTACGGCTGAAGCTTTCTTT	CASSTLQGTAEAFF